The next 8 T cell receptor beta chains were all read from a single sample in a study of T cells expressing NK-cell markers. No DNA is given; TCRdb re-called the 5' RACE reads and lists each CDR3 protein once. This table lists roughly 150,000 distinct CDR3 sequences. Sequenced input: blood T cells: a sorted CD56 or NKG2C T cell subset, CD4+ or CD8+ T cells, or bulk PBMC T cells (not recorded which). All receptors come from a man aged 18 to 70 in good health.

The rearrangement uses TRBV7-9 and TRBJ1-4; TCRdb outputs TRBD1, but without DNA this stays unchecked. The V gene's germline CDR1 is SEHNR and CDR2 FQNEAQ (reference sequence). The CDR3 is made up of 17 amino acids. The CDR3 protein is CASSPPRRGETNEKLFF.

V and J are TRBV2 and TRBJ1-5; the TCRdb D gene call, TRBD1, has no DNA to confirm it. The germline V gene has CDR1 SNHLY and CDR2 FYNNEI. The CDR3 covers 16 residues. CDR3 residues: CASSDGQGLSNQPQHF. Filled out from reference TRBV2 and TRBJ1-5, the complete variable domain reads EPEVTQTPSHQVTQMGQEVILRCVPISNHLYFYWYRQILGQKVEFLVSFYNNEISEKSEIFDDQFSVERPDGSNFTLKIRSTKLEDSAMYFCASSDGQGLSNQPQHFGDGTRLSIL.

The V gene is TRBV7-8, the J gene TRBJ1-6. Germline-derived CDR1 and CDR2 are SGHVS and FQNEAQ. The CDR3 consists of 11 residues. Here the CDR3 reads CASSQDSPLHF. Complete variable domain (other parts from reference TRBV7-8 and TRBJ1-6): GAGVSQSPRYKVAKRGQDVALRCDPISGHVSLFWYQQALGQGPEFLTYFQNEAQLDKSGLPSDRFFAERPEGSVSTLKIQRTQQEDSAVYLCASSQDSPLHFGNGTRLTVT.

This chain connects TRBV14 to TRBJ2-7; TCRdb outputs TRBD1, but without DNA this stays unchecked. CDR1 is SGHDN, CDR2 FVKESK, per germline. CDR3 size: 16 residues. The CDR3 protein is CASSPPGAGAAYEQYF.

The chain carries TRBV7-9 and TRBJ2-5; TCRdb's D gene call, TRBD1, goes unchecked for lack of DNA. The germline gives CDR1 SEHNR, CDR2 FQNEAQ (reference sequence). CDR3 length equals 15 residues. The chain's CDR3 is CASSPSEVARETQYF.

The CDR3 spells CATSDDGDRDGYTF. J is TRBJ1-2 and V is TRBV24-1; TCRdb reports TRBD1, a call that lacks DNA to check it against. The germline gives CDR1 KGHDR, CDR2 SFDVKD. This CDR3 spans 14 amino acids.

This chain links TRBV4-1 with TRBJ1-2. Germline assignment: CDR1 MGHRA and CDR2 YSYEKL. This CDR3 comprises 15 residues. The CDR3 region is CASSQDGAWNYGYTF.

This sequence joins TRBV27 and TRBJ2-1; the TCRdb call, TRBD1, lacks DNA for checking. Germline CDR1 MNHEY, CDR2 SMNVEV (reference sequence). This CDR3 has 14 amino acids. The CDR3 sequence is CASTPGYTRNEQFF.